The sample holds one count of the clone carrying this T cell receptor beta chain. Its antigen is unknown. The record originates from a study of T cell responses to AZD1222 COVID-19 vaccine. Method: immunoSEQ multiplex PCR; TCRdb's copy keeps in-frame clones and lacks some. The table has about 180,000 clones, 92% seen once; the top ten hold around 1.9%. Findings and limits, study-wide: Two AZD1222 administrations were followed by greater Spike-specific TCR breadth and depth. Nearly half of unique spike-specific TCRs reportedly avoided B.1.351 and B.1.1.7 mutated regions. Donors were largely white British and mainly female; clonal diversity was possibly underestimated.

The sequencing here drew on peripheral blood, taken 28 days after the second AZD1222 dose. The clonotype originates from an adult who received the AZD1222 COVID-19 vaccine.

DNA for the CDR3: TGTGCCAGCAGCCAAGGCGGGACCCTGAGCAATCAGCCCCAGCATTTT. It codes for CASSQGGTLSNQPQHF. This chain connects TRBV3-1 (or the pseudogene TRBV3-2) to TRBJ1-5, with D possibly matching TRBD1 (5 bases). CDR3 length equals 16 residues. Per the germline V gene, CDR1 is LGHDT and CDR2 is YNNKEL (reference sequence). Deletions cut 1 base from V and 1 base from J, with 11 bases between.